Listed below are T cell receptor beta chains from one sample, sequenced in a study of graft-versus-host responses after intestinal transplantation. Profiled with immunoSEQ multiplex PCR; TCRdb holds only in-frame clones, not every one. The data show just under 7,000 clones, with roughly 31% seen just once and approximately 5.9% held by the top ten. The material was alloreactive CD8+ T cells from a mixed lymphocyte reaction culture, obtained before transplantation. The receptors stem from a human patient who was an organ donor for intestinal transplantation. CDR3s include the opening cysteine and the closing phenylalanine or tryptophan.

j_gene,v_gene,CDR3aa
TRBJ1-1,TRBV6-5,CASSYFTVGRAFF
TRBJ2-7,TRBV4-1,CASSQVRGPYEQYF
TRBJ2-3,TRBV11-2,CASSLGPLRRRTDTQYF
TRBJ1-2,TRBV27,CASSFGSSGYGYTF
TRBJ2-5,TRBV7-6,CASESHSWLTQETQYF
TRBJ2-5,TRBV19,CASSRTGGTFETQYF
TRBJ1-6,TRBV7-3,CASSSMGGYNSPLHF
TRBJ2-7,TRBV11-2,CASSQVRGGAYEQYF
TRBJ2-3,TRBV10-3,CAIRLVSGGTDTQYF
TRBJ2-1,TRBV7-2,CASSRRTSGWIPYNEQFF
TRBJ1-5,TRBV30,CAWSPRTGKSAQHF
TRBJ2-6,TRBV18,CASSCLHLQSRANVLTF
TRBJ1-1,TRBV6-9,CASSYDGGAFF
TRBJ2-1,TRBV7-9,CASSFFVVIAYNEQFF
TRBJ1-5,TRBV23-1,CASSQSGQPQHF
TRBJ1-2,TRBV11-2,CASSYGHSNYGYTF
TRBJ2-7,TRBV7-3,CASSLIRRDEQYF
TRBJ2-2,TRBV4-1,CASSQELRYRAGELFF
TRBJ2-2,TRBV7-2,CASSQLGTGELFF
TRBJ1-1,TRBV25-1,CASILGTEAFF
TRBJ1-1,TRBV2,CASSEWGTGGRSTEAFF
TRBJ1-4,TRBV4-3,CASSQSQGAGANEKLFF
TRBJ2-3,TRBV15,CATSREATADTQYF
TRBJ1-1,TRBV6-5,CASSYSGGGTEAFF
TRBJ1-2,TRBV4-3,CASSRTVWTGLDYTF
TRBJ1-2,TRBV11-1,CACSLLGSYGYTF
TRBJ2-7,TRBV11-2,CASSSPMGRNYEQYF
TRBJ2-7,TRBV10-1,CASSESTGLQEQYF
TRBJ2-3,TRBV29-1,CSVVPRQFSTDTQYF
TRBJ2-3,TRBV4-3,CASSPTQLAGVVHPQYF
TRBJ2-7,TRBV6-6,CASSYGGEQYF
TRBJ2-7,TRBV5-5,CASSLGTGGIYEQYF